This T cell receptor beta chain was recovered during a study of cytomegalovirus exposure and HLA in healthy donors. Notes on the study in general: Cytomegalovirus status was reportedly diagnosed by the classifier with high specificity and sensitivity. Later analysis showed TCR association rates varying by HLA locus, highest for DRB1 and lowest for HLA-C.

PCR amplification relied on 60 Vbeta primers (plus 13 Jbeta primers). TCRdb's copy holds only in-frame clones and misses some; the assay was immunoSEQ multiplex PCR. The sample carries about 42,000 clones, about 50% recorded once. CDR3 size: 14 residues. Trimming removed 1 base from V and 7 bases from J; junction bases left unmatched: 2. Germline values: CDR1 KGHSH, CDR2 LQKENI. As regards this clone: Its antigen is as yet unknown.

What was sequenced was PBMCs. The genes are TRBV18 and TRBJ2-1, with TRBD1 identical over 9 bases. This receptor was taken from a human donor in good health. The chain's CDR3 is CASSPRDRVNEQFF. CDR3 coding DNA: TGTGCCAGCTCACCACGGGACAGGGTTAATGAGCAGTTCTTC.